This T cell receptor beta chain was recorded in a study of shared clonotypes between healthy human individuals. The overall study: Aged between 18 and 49, the donors were a couple of women and three men. General study findings and limits: Compared with clonotypes that all four donors shared, non-shared clonotypes had lower generation probabilities. Of the naive CD4 clonotypes, roughly 5% were shared across a handful of donors.

Sequencing used immunoSEQ multiplex PCR; TCRdb keeps in-frame clones, though not all of them. The sample holds 190,000 or so clones, approximately 61% seen once. CDR1 and CDR2 (germline): SGHDN, FVKESK. V shed 4 bases and J shed 4 bases, with 16 bases lying between them. This CDR3 has 15 residues. About this clone: Its antigen remains unidentified.

Partitioning of CD4+ cells yielded a CD45RA+ naive subset and a CD45RA-negative memory subset. The receptor comes from a man in his thirties or forties in good health. Material: memory CD4+ T cells sorted from blood. The subset is: CD45RA-negative fraction. V is TRBV14 and J is TRBJ2-5; D possibly corresponds to TRBD2 (6 bases). The CDR3 DNA reads TGTGCCAGCAGCCGCTATAGCGGACTACCAGAGACCCAGTACTTC. This sequence encodes CASSRYSGLPETQYF.